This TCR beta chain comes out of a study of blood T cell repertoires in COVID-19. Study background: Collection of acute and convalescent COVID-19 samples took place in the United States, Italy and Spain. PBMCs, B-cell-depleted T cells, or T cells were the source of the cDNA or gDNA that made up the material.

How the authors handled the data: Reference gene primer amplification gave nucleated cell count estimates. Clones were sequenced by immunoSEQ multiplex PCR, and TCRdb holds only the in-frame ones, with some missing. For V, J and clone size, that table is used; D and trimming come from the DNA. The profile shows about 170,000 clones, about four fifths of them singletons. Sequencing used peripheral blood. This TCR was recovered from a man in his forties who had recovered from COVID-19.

The DNA of the CDR3 is TGCGCCAGTGGGGGGTTTGATAATCAGCCCCAGCATTTT. The encoded protein is CASGGFDNQPQHF. The chain employs TRBV4-1 and TRBJ1-5; tentative D call: TRBD1 (5 bases). V was trimmed by 9 bases and J by 4 bases, leaving 13 bases between them. Germline lookup yields CDR1 MGHRA and CDR2 YSYEKL. CDR3 length: 13 residues.